This T cell receptor (beta chain) emerged from a study of follicular helper T cells after annual influenza vaccination. Study-level background: Days 0, 7 and 28 post-vaccination were the blood draw times.

Germline V gene sequence: CDR1 SGHRS, CDR2 YFSETQ. This CDR3 contains 14 residues. The V and J ends lost 0 bases and 3 bases respectively, with 8 bases between them. This sample's time point: 2015-2016 season, 7 days after influenza vaccination. Using immunoSEQ multiplex PCR, the repertoire was profiled, and TCRdb retains in-frame clones only, with some absent. There are about 6,800 clones in the sample; around 80% occur only once, and more than 1.3% lies in the top ten. This TCR derives from an adult who received the influenza vaccine. The chain combines TRBV5-1 with TRBJ2-3, with D uncertain. Specimen: CXCR5- memory CD4+ T cells sorted from blood, collected 7 days after influenza vaccination. The CDR3 coding sequence is TGCGCCAGCAGCTTGGCCGTGAGAACAGATACGCAGTATTTT. Translation: CASSLAVRTDTQYF. Supplemented by reference TRBV5-1 and TRBJ2-3, the full variable domain reads KAGVTQTPRYLIKTRGQQVTLSCSPISGHRSVSWYQQTPGQGLQFLFEYFSETQRNKGNFPGRFSGRQFSNSRSEMNVSTLELGDSALYLCASSLAVRTDTQYFGPGTRLTVL.